The 18 T cell receptor beta chains given below trace back to one sample, sequenced in a study of T-cell reconstitution after alpha-beta-depleted transplantation in children. This sample's TCRbeta library carried unique molecular identifier barcodes. One entry per CDR3 protein, called by TCRdb with MiXCR from the PCR reads. The sample shows 500,000 to 750,000 distinct CDR3 sequences, about a quarter of them seen only once. Sequenced here: PBMCs, sampled before TCRalphabeta/CD19-depleted stem cell transplant. These receptors were obtained from a boy under two years old with Wiskott-Aldrich syndrome, due to receive a stem cell transplant.

This clonotype came up many times. The junction does not match germline at one end; this may be a read error. The chain links TRBV5-1 to TRBJ2-3; unclear D gene. The germline CDR1 and CDR2 sequences are SGHRS and YFSETQ. The CDR3 loop spans 14 amino acids. The CDR3 sequence: CASSLGSSTDTQYF. The CDR3 region has the DNA TGTGCCAGCAGCTTGGGGTCTAGCACAGATACGCAGTATTTT.

The chain recombines TRBV5-1 with TRBJ2-7; either TRBD1 or TRBD2 may supply D (5 bases each). V lost 2 bases and J 0 bases, leaving 9 bases between the germline ends. CDR1 SGHRS and CDR2 YFSETQ come from the germline V gene. This CDR3 region has 14 residues. The CDR3 spells CASSFPGRSYEQYF. CDR3 bases: TGCGCCAGCAGCTTTCCGGGGCGCTCCTACGAGCAGTACTTC.

The chain recombines TRBV20-1 with TRBJ2-2, with 7 bases identical to TRBD1. Unmatched junction bases numbered 5, after V lost 2 bases and J lost 2 bases. This CDR3 is built from 15 residues. The germline CDR1 and CDR2 sequences are DFQATT and SNEGSKA (reference sequence). The CDR3 region has the DNA TGCAGTGCTAGACAGGGACAGACTAACACCGGGGAGCTGTTTTTT. This translates into CSARQGQTNTGELFF.

This clonotype was seen a handful of times. The CDR3 loop reads CASSPNREGQPQHF. The CDR3, as DNA: TGTGCCAGCAGTCCTAACAGGGAGGGGCAGCCCCAGCATTTT. The rearrangement uses TRBV5-4 and TRBJ1-5; TRBD1 might be the D (6 bases). Germline CDR1 reads SGHNT; CDR2 reads YYREEE (reference sequence). V was pared by 5 bases and J by 7 bases, with 16 bases between. The CDR3 covers 14 residues.

The chain has TRBV6-1 and TRBJ2-1, with TRBD1 matching over 7 bases. The CDR3 is made up of 15 amino acids. V trimming: 7 bases; J trimming: 9 bases; junction bases outside the gene matches: 15. Germline V CDR1 and CDR2: MNHNS, SASEGT. The CDR3, as DNA: TGTGCCAGCACCCTACAGGGGACAACCCACCCTGAGCAGTTCTTC. Amino acids: CASTLQGTTHPEQFF.

The chain carries TRBV20-1 and TRBJ2-1, with D perhaps being TRBD1 or TRBD2 (5 bases each). With 8 bases removed from V and 5 bases from J, the gap between germline ends came to 28 bases. The CDR3 sequence is 17 residues long. Germline CDR1 reads DFQATT; CDR2 reads SNEGSKA (reference sequence). As DNA, the CDR3 is TGCAGTCAGTCCGGGGCCCCTGTCTGGCTACTAGACAATGAGCAGTTCTTC. Encoded protein: CSQSGAPVWLLDNEQFF.

This clonotype occurred a few times. The gene calls are TRBV6-5 and TRBJ1-2; 7 bases map to TRBD1. Germline V gene sequence: CDR1 MNHEY, CDR2 SVGAGI. V lost 2 bases and J lost 4; bases outside the gene matches: 10. The CDR3 has 16 amino acids. The DNA for the CDR3 is TGTGCCAGCAGTTACATCGGGGGGCAGGGGGTCTATGGCTACACCTTC. It codes for CASSYIGGQGVYGYTF.

This chain uses TRBV20-1 with TRBJ2-2; no firm D call. This CDR3 comprises 13 residues. V was trimmed by 3 bases and J by 4 bases, leaving 9 bases between them. Germline V gives CDR1 DFQATT, CDR2 SNEGSKA (reference sequence). The CDR3 reads CSARASATGELFF. The CDR3 bases are TGCAGTGCTAGGGCGAGCGCCACCGGGGAGCTGTTTTTT.

This chain connects TRBV7-2 to TRBJ1-2; D remains unclear. The CDR3 consists of 13 residues. Per the germline V gene, CDR1 is SGHTA and CDR2 is FQGNSA. V lost 3 bases and J lost 4, with 9 bases in between. CDR3 residues: CASSLFASYGYTF. The CDR3 DNA follows: TGTGCCAGCAGCTTGTTTGCCTCCTATGGCTACACCTTC.

The rearrangement links TRBV15 to TRBJ2-1, with 9 bases aligning to TRBD2. The CDR3 contains 14 residues. Germline V CDR1 and CDR2: LNHNV, YYDKDF (reference sequence). The ends lost 0 bases at V and 7 bases at J; junction bases unmatched: 1. The CDR3, as DNA: TGTGCCACCAGCAGAGATCTAGCGGGAAATGAGCAGTTCTTC. Translating gives CATSRDLAGNEQFF.

The rearrangement joins TRBV5-1 to TRBJ2-1; TRBD2 matches 9 bases. This CDR3 comprises 17 residues. Germline-derived CDR1 and CDR2 are SGHRS and YFSETQ. V shed 2 bases, J shed 5 bases, and the junction held 11 bases outside the gene matches. CDR3 sequence reads: CASSFVGGGRADNEQFF. DNA of the CDR3: TGCGCCAGCAGCTTTGTGGGCGGCGGGAGGGCCGACAATGAGCAGTTCTTC.

The J gene is TRBJ1-5, the V gene TRBV12-3 or TRBV12-4; maybe TRBD1 (5 bases). The CDR3 runs to 15 residues. Trimming took off 8 bases at V and 3 bases at J, with 17 bases between the two ends. The CDR3 spells CASQVMGRANQPQHF. CDR3 sequence (DNA): TGTGCCAGCCAAGTTATGGGCAGGGCCAATCAGCCCCAGCATTTT.

This clonotype showed up just a few times. The gene calls are TRBV5-1 and TRBJ2-5; no clear D gene. The V and J ends lost 3 bases and 1 base respectively, with 13 bases between them. The CDR3 runs to 15 residues. CDR1 and CDR2 (germline): SGHRS, YFSETQ. Written as DNA, the CDR3 is TGCGCCAGCAGCTCCCAACAGTCCCGCCAAGAGACCCAGTACTTC. Translating it yields CASSSQQSRQETQYF.

The chain carries TRBV5-1 and TRBJ2-5; a possible D gene is TRBD1 (5 bases). Looked up from germline, CDR1 is SGHRS and CDR2 is YFSETQ. V was shortened by 0 bases and J by 0 bases, with 9 bases between the two germline ends. The CDR3 sequence is 15 residues long. The CDR3 spells CASSLGGADQETQYF. Here the CDR3 DNA reads TGCGCCAGCAGCTTGGGTGGGGCAGACCAAGAGACCCAGTACTTC. Looking up the rest from reference TRBV5-1 and TRBJ2-5 gives the full variable domain: KAGVTQTPRYLIKTRGQQVTLSCSPISGHRSVSWYQQTPGQGLQFLFEYFSETQRNKGNFPGRFSGRQFSNSRSEMNVSTLELGDSALYLCASSLGGADQETQYFGPGTRLLVL.

This clonotype showed up just a few times. The chain links TRBV9 to TRBJ1-2; the D is unclear. The CDR3 is 16 residues long. V was clipped by 0 bases and J by 2 bases, with 14 bases between them. CDR1 and CDR2 (germline): SGDLS, YYNGEE. DNA for the CDR3: TGTGCCAGCAGCGTAGCTGGACCGCGAAGGAACTATGGCTACACCTTC. This gives the protein CASSVAGPRRNYGYTF.

This clonotype was observed a few times. The gene calls are TRBV3-1 and TRBJ2-1, with a possible D match to TRBD2 (6 bases). Germline CDR1 reads LGHDT; CDR2 reads YNNKEL (reference sequence). The length of the CDR3 is 14 residues. Trimming took 6 bases from V and 3 from J, leaving 12 bases between them. The CDR3 sequence: CASRDDGSYNEQFF. CDR3 nucleotides: TGTGCCAGCAGGGATGACGGGAGCTACAATGAGCAGTTCTTC.

The V call is TRBV24-1, the J call TRBJ1-1, with unresolved D. V was clipped by 2 bases and J by 0 bases, with 15 bases between them. CDR3 length equals 17 residues. Germline values: CDR1 KGHDR, CDR2 SFDVKD. The CDR3 nucleotides are TGTGCCACCAGTGATTCGTGCCCGTTTGGAATGAACACTGAAGCTTTCTTT. It specifies CATSDSCPFGMNTEAFF.

V and J are TRBV5-1 and TRBJ2-3; D is ambiguous. Germline CDR1 and CDR2: SGHRS and YFSETQ. This CDR3 comprises 14 residues. V was cut by 0 bases and J by 1 base, with 6 bases left in between. The DNA of the CDR3 is TGCGCCAGCAGCTTGGAGGTGGGCACAGATACGCAGTATTTT. It encodes CASSLEVGTDTQYF.